The 2 T cell receptor beta chains below all came from one sample that was sequenced in a study of blood T cells in healthy people across ages. With a J-beta primer mix and a sample-barcoded 5' primer, a second PCR ran about 7 to 12 cycles. TCRdb re-derived calls from the 5' RACE reads in MiXCR, one entry per CDR3 protein. The sample has about 680,000 distinct CDR3 sequences, about half seen once. Sequencing was performed on blood. The receptor set was obtained from a woman aged 60-75 years in good health.

V is TRBV4-3 and J is TRBJ2-4; D unclear. CDR3 length: 13 residues. V was cut by 3 bases and J by 7 bases, with 10 bases left in between. Germline-derived CDR1 and CDR2 are LGHNA and YSLEER. The CDR3 loop reads CASSHGAGNIQYF. CDR3 DNA: TGCGCCAGCAGCCATGGCGCCGGGAACATTCAGTACTTC.

This rearrangement joins TRBV19 to TRBJ2-7; 7 nucleotides agree with TRBD1. The J segment lost 4 bases and the V segment lost 1 base, leaving 22 bases of the junction unmatched. This CDR3 contains 20 residues. Germline-derived CDR1 and CDR2 are LNHDA and SQIVND (reference sequence). In DNA form, the CDR3 reads TGTGCCAGTAGTATAGCACTTAGCCGTCCCGGACAGGACAGAGGTTACGAGCAGTACTTC. Its translation: CASSIALSRPGQDRGYEQYF. Variable domain in full (rest from reference TRBV19 and TRBJ2-7): DGGITQSPKYLFRKEGQNVTLSCEQNLNHDAMYWYRQDPGQGLRLIYYSQIVNDFQKGDIAEGYSVSREKKESFPLTVTSAQKNPTAFYLCASSIALSRPGQDRGYEQYFGPGTRLTVT.